This TCR beta chain was recorded in a study of T cell repertoires in cytomegalovirus infection. Study context: The authors used CMV epitopes that were HLA-C-restricted (recently identified) and HLA-B-restricted (well studied).

CDR3 length: 16 amino acids. The germline V gene has CDR1 LGHDT and CDR2 YNNKEL (reference sequence). With V trimmed by 0 bases and J by 3 bases, 4 bases remained unmatched. TCRdb ran MiXCR on the reads and lists one entry per CDR3 protein. The sample lists 310,000 or so distinct CDR3 sequences; more than 20% were seen once. General study points: The ex vivo response was dominated by HLA-C-restricted CMV-specific TCR beta clonotypes. Cumulative frequency (of public TCR beta family members) identified carriers of CMV plus the relevant HLA.

To note about this clonotype: Antigen: not known.

The gene calls are TRBV3-1 and TRBJ1-2, with 10 bases fitting TRBD1. The receptor was isolated from a human donor in good health (CMV status not recorded). Some clones in this sample may be carry-over from other donors' samples. The source material was cultured PBMCs, sampled from culture after CMV antigen stimulation. The chain's CDR3 is CASSQDLTGGYYGYTF. In nucleotides, the CDR3 is TGTGCCAGCAGCCAAGATTTGACAGGGGGCTACTATGGCTACACCTTC.